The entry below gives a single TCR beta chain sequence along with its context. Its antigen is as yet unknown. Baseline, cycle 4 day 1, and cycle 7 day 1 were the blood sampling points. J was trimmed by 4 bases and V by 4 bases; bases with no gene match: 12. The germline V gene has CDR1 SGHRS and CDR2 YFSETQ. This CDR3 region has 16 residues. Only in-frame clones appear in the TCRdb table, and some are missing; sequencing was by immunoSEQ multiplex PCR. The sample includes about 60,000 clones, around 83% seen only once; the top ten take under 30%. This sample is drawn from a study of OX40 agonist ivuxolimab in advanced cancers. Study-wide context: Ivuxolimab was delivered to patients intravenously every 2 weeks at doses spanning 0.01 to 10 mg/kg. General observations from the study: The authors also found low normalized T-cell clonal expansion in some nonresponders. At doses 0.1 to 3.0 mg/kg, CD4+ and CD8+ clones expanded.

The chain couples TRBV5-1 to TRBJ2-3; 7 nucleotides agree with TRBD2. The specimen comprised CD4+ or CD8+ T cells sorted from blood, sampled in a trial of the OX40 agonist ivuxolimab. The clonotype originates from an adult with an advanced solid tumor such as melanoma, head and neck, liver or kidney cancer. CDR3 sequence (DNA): TGCGCCAGCAGCCCTTTCTCGGGACGGGAGGCAGATACGCAGTATTTT. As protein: CASSPFSGREADTQYF. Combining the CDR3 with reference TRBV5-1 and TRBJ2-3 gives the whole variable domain KAGVTQTPRYLIKTRGQQVTLSCSPISGHRSVSWYQQTPGQGLQFLFEYFSETQRNKGNFPGRFSGRQFSNSRSEMNVSTLELGDSALYLCASSPFSGREADTQYFGPGTRLTVL.